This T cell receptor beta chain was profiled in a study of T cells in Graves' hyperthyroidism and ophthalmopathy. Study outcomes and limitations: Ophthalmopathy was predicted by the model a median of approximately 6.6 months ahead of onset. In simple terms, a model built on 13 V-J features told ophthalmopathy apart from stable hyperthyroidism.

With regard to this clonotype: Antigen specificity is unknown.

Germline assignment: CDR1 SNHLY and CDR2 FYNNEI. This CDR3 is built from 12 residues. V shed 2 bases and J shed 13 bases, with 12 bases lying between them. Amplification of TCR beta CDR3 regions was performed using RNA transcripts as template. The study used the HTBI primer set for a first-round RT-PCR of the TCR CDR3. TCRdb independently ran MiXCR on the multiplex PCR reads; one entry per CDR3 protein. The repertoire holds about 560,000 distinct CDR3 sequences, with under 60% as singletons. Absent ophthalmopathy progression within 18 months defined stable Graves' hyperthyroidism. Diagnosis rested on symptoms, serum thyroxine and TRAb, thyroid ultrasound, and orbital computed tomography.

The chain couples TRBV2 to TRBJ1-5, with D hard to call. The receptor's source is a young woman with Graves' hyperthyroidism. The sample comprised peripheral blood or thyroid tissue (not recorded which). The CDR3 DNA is TGTGCCAGCAGTGAACAGACTAGCAATCAGCATTTT. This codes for CASSEQTSNQHF.